This T cell receptor (beta chain) was obtained from a study of cytomegalovirus exposure and HLA in healthy donors. Study results and caveats: There were over 150 TCR beta chains listed as cytomegalovirus-associated. Previously analyzed data showed that most TCR beta V segments were productive at a frequency of about 87% or about 30%.

Healthy bone marrow donors made up the cohort. This PCR relied on a set of 60 Vbeta primers and 13 Jbeta primers. Profiling relied on immunoSEQ multiplex PCR, and the TCRdb table lists in-frame clones only, not all of them. Of fewer than 200,000 clones listed, more than 65% are singletons. This clone was recorded once. What it binds is not known. This clonotype was obtained from a woman aged 40 to 49 in good health and CMV-seropositive. The sequencing sample was made of PBMCs.

The CDR3 bases are TGTGCCAGCAGTCGCGGAGATACGCAGTATTTT. This codes for CASSRGDTQYF. J is TRBJ2-3 and V is TRBV7-9; no definite D call. Germline V gene lookup returns CDR1 SEHNR and CDR2 FQNEAQ (reference sequence). V lost 6 bases to trimming and J lost 5 bases, with 6 bases between them. This CDR3 contains 11 residues. Together with reference TRBV7-9 and TRBJ2-3, the CDR3 gives the full variable domain: DTGVSQNPRHKITKRGQNVTFRCDPISEHNRLYWYRQTLGQGPEFLTYFQNEAQLEKSRLLSDRFSAERPKGSFSTLEIQRTEQGDSAMYLCASSRGDTQYFGPGTRLTVL.